This is a list of T cell receptor beta chains from one sample in a study of cytomegalovirus exposure and HLA in healthy donors. Clones were read by immunoSEQ multiplex PCR, and TCRdb kept only the in-frame ones, dropping some. The sample has 200,000 to 250,000 clones, more than 60% seen once. Sequenced input: PBMCs. The receptors stem from a woman aged 55-75 years in good health and CMV-seropositive. Each CDR3 is given with its conserved first and last residue. A D gene is named only where the DNA matches it firmly. Some rows have no size entry. The others give once, few or many, or a class for an expanded clone.

TRBJ2-5,TRBD2,NA,TRBV6-6,CASSYVTGGETQYF,TGTGCCAGCAGTTACGTGACGGGAGGAGAGACCCAGTACTTC
TRBJ2-5,NA,NA,TRBV6-1,CASSERGETQYF,TGTGCCAGCAGTGAACGGGGGGAGACCCAGTACTTC
TRBJ2-3,TRBD2,NA,TRBV4-1,CASSQGLAGTTDTQYF,TGCGCCAGCAGCCAAGGACTAGCGGGGACGACAGATACGCAGTATTTT
TRBJ1-5,NA,NA,TRBV19,CASSIEGRGGNQPQHF,TGTGCCAGTAGTATAGAAGGCAGGGGAGGCAATCAGCCCCAGCATTTT
TRBJ2-1,TRBD2,NA,TRBV27,CASSSGLGNYNEQFF,TGTGCCAGCAGTTCTGGACTAGGGAACTACAATGAGCAGTTCTTC
TRBJ2-1,TRBD1,NA,TRBV15,CATSRGGQGAFHEQFF,TGTGCCACCAGCAGAGGGGGACAGGGGGCCTTCCATGAGCAGTTCTTC
TRBJ1-2,NA,NA,TRBV4-1,CASSPLLGAAYGYTF,TGCGCCAGCAGCCCGCTCTTGGGGGCAGCCTATGGCTACACCTTC
TRBJ2-3,TRBD1,NA,TRBV5-1,CASSLQGSFGAGKTDTQYF,TGCGCCAGCAGCTTACAGGGGTCCTTCGGGGCCGGGAAAACAGATACGCAGTATTTT
TRBJ2-3,TRBD1,NA,TRBV9,CASSPGQGRGGSTDTQYF,TGTGCCAGCAGCCCGGGACAGGGGCGGGGAGGTAGCACAGATACGCAGTATTTT
TRBJ1-1,NA,NA,TRBV29-1,CSVQFSPTMNTEAFF,TGCAGCGTTCAGTTTTCACCCACCATGAACACTGAAGCTTTCTTT
TRBJ2-7,NA,NA,TRBV5-4,CASSTTVSYEQYF,TGTGCCAGCAGCACGACTGTCTCCTACGAGCAGTACTTC
TRBJ1-1,TRBD1,NA,TRBV10-3,CAITSGTGGAGRLAFF,TGTGCCATCACCTCCGGGACAGGGGGCGCCGGGCGGCTGGCTTTCTTT
TRBJ1-4,NA,NA,TRBV29-1,CSAGQYEKLFF,TGCAGCGCCGGTCAATATGAAAAACTGTTTTTT
TRBJ2-1,TRBD1,NA,TRBV5-6,CASSRTGVDEQFF,TGTGCCAGCAGCCGAACAGGGGTGGATGAGCAGTTCTTC
TRBJ1-5,TRBD1,NA,TRBV27,CASSSRQGEQPQHF,TGTGCCAGCAGTTCCCGACAGGGGGAACAGCCCCAGCATTTT
TRBJ2-6,NA,few,TRBV4-1,CASSQGGNPGANVLTF,TGCGCCAGCAGCCAAGGAGGAAATCCTGGGGCCAACGTCCTGACTTTC
TRBJ2-1,NA,NA,TRBV5-1,CASSLGGRDNEQFF,TGCGCCAGCAGCTTGGGGGGCAGAGACAATGAGCAGTTCTTC
TRBJ2-1,NA,once,TRBV27,CASRGGIDEQFF,TGTGCCAGTCGGGGCGGGATCGATGAGCAGTTCTTC
TRBJ2-1,NA,NA,TRBV7-2,CASSYGGSSYNEQFF,TGTGCCAGCAGCTATGGGGGGAGCTCCTACAATGAGCAGTTCTTC
TRBJ2-2,NA,NA,TRBV21-1,CASSKLETGELFF,TGTGCCAGCAGCAAGTTGGAGACCGGGGAGCTGTTTTTT
TRBJ1-5,NA,NA,TRBV6-6,CASSMRGGNQPQHF,TGTGCCAGCAGTATGAGGGGGGGGAATCAGCCCCAGCATTTT
TRBJ1-2,TRBD1,NA,TRBV18,CASSPRGGAEDGYTF,TGTGCCAGCTCACCAAGAGGGGGCGCCGAGGATGGCTACACCTTC
TRBJ2-4,NA,NA,TRBV6-5,CASSRTVLAKNIQYF,TGTGCCAGCAGTCGGACAGTTCTAGCCAAAAACATTCAGTACTTC
TRBJ1-3,NA,NA,TRBV5-1,CASSLKTGTGNTIYF,TGCGCCAGCAGCTTGAAGACGGGGACTGGAAACACCATATATTTT
TRBJ1-5,NA,NA,TRBV5-4,CASSLNPGRGNQPQHF,TGTGCCAGCAGCCTCAATCCCGGCAGGGGCAATCAGCCCCAGCATTTT
TRBJ2-5,TRBD1,NA,TRBV29-1,CTVGQQETQYF,TGCACCGTGGGACAGCAAGAGACCCAGTACTTC
TRBJ2-7,TRBD2,NA,TRBV6-5,CASKGLAGGDHEQYF,TGTGCCAGCAAGGGGCTAGCGGGGGGCGACCACGAGCAGTACTTC
TRBJ2-4,NA,NA,TRBV27,CASSLSKSGIDIQYF,TGTGCCAGCAGTTTATCGAAGTCGGGGATTGACATTCAGTACTTC
TRBJ1-4,NA,few,TRBV4-2,CASSRTANEKLFF,TGTGCCAGCAGCCGGACTGCTAATGAAAAACTGTTTTTT
TRBJ2-3,NA,NA,TRBV18,CASSPLQGRTDTQYF,TGTGCCAGCTCACCACTTCAGGGCCGCACAGATACGCAGTATTTT
TRBJ1-1,TRBD1,NA,TRBV5-5,CASSLGPDRGQGEAFF,TGTGCCAGCAGCTTGGGTCCCGACAGGGGGCAAGGTGAAGCTTTCTTT
TRBJ1-1,NA,few,TRBV4-1,CASSQYWTANTEAFF,TGCGCCAGCAGCCAATACTGGACAGCCAACACTGAAGCTTTCTTT
TRBJ2-5,TRBD1,few,TRBV6-5,CASRRTGTLQETQYF,TGTGCCAGCAGGAGGACAGGGACCCTACAAGAGACCCAGTACTTC
TRBJ2-2,NA,few,TRBV5-1,CASSLMGAGELFF,TGCGCCAGCAGCTTGATGGGGGCAGGGGAGCTGTTTTTT
TRBJ2-1,NA,NA,TRBV7-3,CASSFQAGRNEQFF,TGTGCCAGCAGCTTCCAGGCGGGGCGAAATGAGCAGTTCTTC
TRBJ2-3,NA,NA,TRBV9,CASSVLAQATDTQYF,TGTGCCAGCAGCGTCCTAGCCCAGGCCACAGATACGCAGTATTTT
TRBJ1-6,NA,once,TRBV28,CASSLSVGNSPLHF,TGTGCCAGCAGTTTAAGCGTTGGTAATTCACCCCTCCACTTT
TRBJ2-5,TRBD2,NA,TRBV5-4,CASSSGGGGGLLETQYF,TGTGCCAGCAGCTCGGGGGGTGGCGGGGGGCTTTTAGAGACCCAGTACTTC
TRBJ1-1,NA,once,TRBV28,CASSPGQTNTEAFF,TGTGCCAGCAGCCCTGGACAGACCAACACTGAAGCTTTCTTT
TRBJ2-7,TRBD2,NA,TRBV2,CASKLTSGTSSEQYF,TGTGCCAGCAAGTTGACTAGCGGGACCTCTTCCGAGCAGTACTTC
TRBJ2-1,NA,NA,TRBV18,CASSPYRENEQFF,TGTGCCAGCTCACCCTACAGGGAAAATGAGCAGTTCTTC
TRBJ1-1,TRBD1,NA,TRBV19,CASREGQGAGTEAFF,TGTGCCAGTAGGGAGGGACAGGGCGCGGGCACTGAAGCTTTCTTT
TRBJ2-5,TRBD1,once,TRBV25-1,CASSNPGTGWETQYF,TGTGCCAGCAGTAACCCCGGGACAGGGTGGGAGACCCAGTACTTC
TRBJ1-2,TRBD1,NA,TRBV14,CASSPRQGGYGYTF,TGTGCCAGCAGCCCAAGACAGGGAGGATATGGCTACACCTTC
TRBJ2-3,TRBD2,NA,TRBV18,CASSPGLARLDTQYF,TGTGCCAGCTCACCGGGACTAGCGCGTCTAGATACGCAGTATTTT
TRBJ2-3,TRBD2,NA,TRBV28,CASSSPTETLAGVFTDTQYF,TGTGCCAGCAGTTCGCCGACAGAGACACTAGCGGGGGTCTTCACAGATACGCAGTATTTT
TRBJ1-2,NA,NA,TRBV28,CAIGWVYGYTF,TGTGCCATCGGGTGGGTCTATGGCTACACCTTC
TRBJ2-7,NA,NA,TRBV11-2,CASSPPAGKGEQYF,TGTGCCAGCAGCCCTCCGGCGGGGAAAGGAGAGCAGTACTTC
TRBJ1-5,NA,NA,TRBV5-6,CASSLRQPNQPQHF,TGTGCCAGCAGCTTGAGACAGCCCAATCAGCCCCAGCATTTT
TRBJ2-7,NA,NA,TRBV7-8,CASSFPTDEQYF,TGTGCCAGCAGCTTCCCGACAGACGAGCAGTACTTC
TRBJ2-7,TRBD1,NA,TRBV5-4,CASTRGQGYYEQYF,TGTGCCAGCACCCGCGGACAGGGTTACTACGAGCAGTACTTC
TRBJ2-3,TRBD2,NA,TRBV10-3,CAIRPSTSGGRDTQYF,TGTGCCATCCGACCATCGACTAGCGGGGGGAGAGATACGCAGTATTTT
TRBJ2-5,NA,NA,TRBV12-1,CAFSGRQGQETQYF,TGTGCCTTCTCAGGGCGACAGGGGCAAGAGACCCAGTACTTC